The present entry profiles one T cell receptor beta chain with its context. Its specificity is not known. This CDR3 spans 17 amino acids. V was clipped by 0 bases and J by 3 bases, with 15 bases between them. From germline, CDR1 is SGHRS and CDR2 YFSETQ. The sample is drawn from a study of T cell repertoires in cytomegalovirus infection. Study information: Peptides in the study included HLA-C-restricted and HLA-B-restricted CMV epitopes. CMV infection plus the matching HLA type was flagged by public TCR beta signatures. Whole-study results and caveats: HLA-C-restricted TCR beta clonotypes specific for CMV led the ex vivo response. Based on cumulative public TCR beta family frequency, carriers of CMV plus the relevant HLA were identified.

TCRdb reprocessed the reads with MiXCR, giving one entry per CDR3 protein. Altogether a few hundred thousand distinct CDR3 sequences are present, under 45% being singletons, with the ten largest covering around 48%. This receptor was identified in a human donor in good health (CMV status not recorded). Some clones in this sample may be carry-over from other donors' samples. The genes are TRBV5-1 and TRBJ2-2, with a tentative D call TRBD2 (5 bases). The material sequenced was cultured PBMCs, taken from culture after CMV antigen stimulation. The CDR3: CASSLDSAGIDTGELFF. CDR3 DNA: TGCGCCAGCAGCTTGGATTCGGCGGGCATCGACACCGGGGAGCTGTTTTTT.